This record covers a single T cell receptor beta chain. These data come from a study of blood T cell repertoires in COVID-19. The CDR3 sequence is 15 residues long. CDR1 is MNHEY, CDR2 SVGAGI, per germline. V lost 8 bases and J lost 8, with 24 bases in between. In the original processing: Reference gene primer amplification yielded estimated nucleated cell counts. TCRdb keeps only in-frame clones here, not all; method: immunoSEQ multiplex PCR. D and trimming were read from the DNA, whereas the V and J calls and clone size are those reported in that table. The sample shows 140,000 or so clones, 84% of them seen only once.

The J gene is TRBJ1-1, the V gene TRBV6-5, with a tentative D call TRBD1 (6 bases). The sequence was collected from a man between 25 and 39 years old with COVID-19, enrolled during active disease. Sequenced material: peripheral blood. CDR3 DNA: TGTGCCAGCGGCTCCGATGGAAGACAGGCAGCAGAAGCTTTCTTT. Protein product: CASGSDGRQAAEAFF.